The rows below give T cell receptor beta chains drawn from one sample of a study of PD-1 and CTLA-4 blockade in melanoma. Measured with immunoSEQ multiplex PCR; TCRdb has only the in-frame clones, and not every one. Of 10,000 to 13,000 clones listed, 82% were seen once; the top ten hold about a third. The material sequenced was CD8+ T cells from peripheral blood, taken from a patient given anti-PD-1 treatment. The origin of the receptors is a human donor with melanoma. CDR3s include the opening cysteine and the closing phenylalanine or tryptophan. Each record gives: clone size, J gene, V gene, CDR3 protein. Clone size, where shown, is once, few, many, or a class for clones that have expanded.

>.|TRBJ1-1|TRBV10-2
CASSVGAEAFF
>.|TRBJ1-1|TRBV5-1
CASSSKTGVNTEAFF
>few|TRBJ1-2|TRBV6-5
CASSYPPPGRAGYTF
>.|TRBJ2-1|TRBV30
CARTQEWGDEQFF
>.|TRBJ2-5|TRBV11-2
CASSLALPGSGETQYF
>.|TRBJ2-7|TRBV11-3
CASSLVGSGYEQYF
>few|TRBJ1-5|TRBV6-2/TRBV6-3
CASSYPDGIDQPQHF
>.|TRBJ1-1|TRBV7-9
CASTPAGGTEAFF
>.|TRBJ2-3|TRBV27
CASSLGLTDTQYF
>.|TRBJ2-3|TRBV6-5
CASSLGLAGTDTQYF
>.|TRBJ1-4|TRBV12-3/TRBV12-4
CASSKNEKLFF
>once|TRBJ2-1|TRBV7-9
CASSGPRTSYEQFF
>medium-sized|TRBJ2-7|TRBV27
CASSFIGGRIYEQYF
>.|TRBJ2-1|TRBV30
CAWSPGAGYEQFF
>once|TRBJ1-5|TRBV5-5
CASSLANSNQPQHF
>.|TRBJ2-1|TRBV2
CASSEEVSHNEQFF
>.|TRBJ2-1|TRBV4-1
CASSQDRSSYNEQFF
>.|TRBJ2-5|TRBV5-1
CASSLETLYQETQYF
>.|TRBJ2-7|TRBV3-1/TRBV3-2
CASSQVRPKTSGGNSSYEQYF
>once|TRBJ2-7|TRBV11-2
CASSLTSGTPGPYEQYF
>.|TRBJ2-3|TRBV11-2
CASSDSTDTQYF
>.|TRBJ1-1|TRBV6-1
CASSSNRGDTEAFF
>.|TRBJ2-1|TRBV4-2
CASSQGQGEYNEQFF
>.|TRBJ2-3|TRBV5-5
CASSRGGPTLTDTQYF
>.|TRBJ2-7|TRBV5-1
CASSFLPVEQYF
>medium-sized|TRBJ2-2|TRBV5-6
CASSSLGGIGTGELFF
>.|TRBJ2-5|TRBV19
CASSTRLAGGETQYF
>.|TRBJ1-1|TRBV7-2
CASSLGMNTEAFF
>.|TRBJ1-6|TRBV5-4
CASRLWDSYNSPLHF
>.|TRBJ2-5|TRBV27
CASSRGETQYF
>.|TRBJ2-1|TRBV9
CASSDPLGGAPLYNEQFF
>.|TRBJ2-5|TRBV7-9
CATQGEIQETQYF
>.|TRBJ2-2|TRBV24-1
CATSDFTQGDTGELFF
>few|TRBJ1-1|TRBV10-2
CASSAAEGNTEAFF
>.|TRBJ2-7|TRBV4-3
CASSHQRSSSYEQYF
>.|TRBJ1-6|TRBV30
CAWSDREDSPLHF
>once|TRBJ2-5|TRBV9
CASSVEPPGREETQYF
>.|TRBJ1-2|TRBV4-1
CASSQARVRDGYTF
>.|TRBJ2-6|TRBV5-6
CASSLGDSGANVLTF
>once|TRBJ2-7|TRBV7-8
CASSLFQGAYEQYF
>.|TRBJ2-5|TRBV6-6
CASSPPGQLYQETQYF
>.|TRBJ2-1|TRBV29-1
CSVYGLAGINEQFF
>.|TRBJ1-5|TRBV27
CASSQDATWGYQPQHF
>few|TRBJ1-1|TRBV4-3
CASSQVKGRNTEAFF
>.|TRBJ2-1|TRBV5-8
CASSLDGVGAEQFF
>.|TRBJ2-1|TRBV7-9
CASQRGLDEQFF
>.|.|TRBV27
CARWDRGEETQYF
>once|TRBJ1-4|TRBV3-1/TRBV3-2
CASSPGLGLDKLFF
>.|TRBJ1-5|TRBV24-1
CATSDPQSNQPQHF
>.|TRBJ2-5|TRBV6-1
CASSDLGSYSQYF